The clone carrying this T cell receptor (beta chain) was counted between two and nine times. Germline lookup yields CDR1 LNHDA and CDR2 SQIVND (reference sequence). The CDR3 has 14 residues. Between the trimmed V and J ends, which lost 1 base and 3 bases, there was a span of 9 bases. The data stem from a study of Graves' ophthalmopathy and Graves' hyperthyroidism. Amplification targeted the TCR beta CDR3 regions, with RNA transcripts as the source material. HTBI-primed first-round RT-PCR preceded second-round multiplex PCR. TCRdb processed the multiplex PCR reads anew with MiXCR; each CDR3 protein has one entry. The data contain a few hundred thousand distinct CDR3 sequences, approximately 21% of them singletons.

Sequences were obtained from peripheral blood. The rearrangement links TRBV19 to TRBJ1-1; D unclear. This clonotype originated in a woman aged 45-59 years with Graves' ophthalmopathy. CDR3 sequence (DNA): TGTGCCAGTAGTATAGGGCATATGGACACTGAAGCTTTCTTT. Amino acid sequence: CASSIGHMDTEAFF. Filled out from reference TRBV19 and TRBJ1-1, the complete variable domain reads DGGITQSPKYLFRKEGQNVTLSCEQNLNHDAMYWYRQDPGQGLRLIYYSQIVNDFQKGDIAEGYSVSREKKESFPLTVTSAQKNPTAFYLCASSIGHMDTEAFFGQGTRLTVV.